This TCR beta chain was observed in a study of persistence of HIV-infected CD4 T cells. Turning to this clone: Antigen: not known.

From germline, CDR1 is MNHEY and CDR2 SVGAGI. Trimming took 5 bases from V and 1 from J, leaving 4 bases between them. The length of the CDR3 is 12 residues. The libraries were made with immunoSEQ version 4 in survey mode. TCRdb's table, derived via immunoSEQ multiplex PCR, lists solely in-frame clones and lacks some. The profile covers about 48,000 clones, with more than 60% appearing a single time and approximately 3% taken by the ten largest. Cells were stimulated with CMV-infected fibroblast lysates at around 9.1 ug/mL. Sorted nonresponding memory CD4+ T cells were CD40L-negative, CD69-negative, CD45RO-high. These HIV-1-infected adults initiated suppressive ART in chronic infection. Donors had CD4+ T cell counts above 400 cells/uL and were CMV-seropositive. CD8+ T cells were removed from PBMCs prior to stimulation. A roughly 19-hour stimulation of CD8-depleted PBMCs used anti-CD28/CD49d costimulation, CD40-blocking antibody and enfuvirtide.

The sequenced sample was CD4+ T cells sorted from PBMCs after roughly 18-hour stimulation, obtained from a patient who received antiretroviral therapy. This TCR came from an adult man with HIV who was CMV-seropositive. J is TRBJ2-3 and V is TRBV6-5; D gene uncertain. The CDR3 nucleotides read TGTGCCAGCAGTCCCGGCACAGATACGCAGTATTTT. Translating it yields CASSPGTDTQYF.